Sequencing of this TCR beta chain was carried out in a study of blood T cell repertoires in COVID-19. Measured with immunoSEQ multiplex PCR; TCRdb has only the in-frame clones, and not every one. The table lists 97,000 or so clones, around 87% of them singletons. This CDR3 is built from 15 residues. Germline V gives CDR1 SGDLS, CDR2 YYNGEE. Between the trimmed V and J ends, which lost 3 bases and 0 bases, there was a span of 7 bases. What was sequenced was peripheral blood. The chain employs TRBV9 and TRBJ1-6; D gene unclear. The receptor was derived from a man aged 45-65 years with active or convalescent COVID-19. CDR3 residues: CASSASSSYNSPLHF. The CDR3 nucleotides are TGTGCCAGCAGCGCAAGTAGCTCCTATAATTCACCCCTCCACTTT.